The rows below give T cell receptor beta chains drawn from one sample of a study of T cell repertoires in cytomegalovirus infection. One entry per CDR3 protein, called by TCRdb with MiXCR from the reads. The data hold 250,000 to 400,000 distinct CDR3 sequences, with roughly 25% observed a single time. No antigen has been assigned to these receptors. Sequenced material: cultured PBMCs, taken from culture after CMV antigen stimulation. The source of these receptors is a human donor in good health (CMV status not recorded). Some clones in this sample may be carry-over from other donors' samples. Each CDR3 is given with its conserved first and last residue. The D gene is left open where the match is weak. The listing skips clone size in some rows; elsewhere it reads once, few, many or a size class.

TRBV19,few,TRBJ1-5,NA,TGTGCCAGTAGTAGGGGGCACAATCAGCCCCAGCATTTT,CASSRGHNQPQHF
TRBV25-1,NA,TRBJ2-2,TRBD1,TGTGCCAGCACTAGGACAGGGGGTAATGGCGGGGAGCTGTTTTTT,CASTRTGGNGGELFF
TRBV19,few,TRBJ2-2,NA,TGTGCCAGTAGTAACCCGGGGGACACCGGGGAGCTGTTTTTT,CASSNPGDTGELFF
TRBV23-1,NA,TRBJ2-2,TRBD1,TGCGCCAGCAGTCAAGCCACGGGACAGGGGGCTTGGGTTGCCGGGGAGCTGTTTTTT,CASSQATGQGAWVAGELFF
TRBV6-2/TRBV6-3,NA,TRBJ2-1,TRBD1,TGTGCCAGCAGTGATGGTACCGGGACAGGGTACTACAATGAGCAGTTCTTC,CASSDGTGTGYYNEQFF
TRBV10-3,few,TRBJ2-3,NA,TGTGCCATCAGTCGGGGCGGGATGGCCACAGATACGCAGTATTTT,CAISRGGMATDTQYF
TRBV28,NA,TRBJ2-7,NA,TGTGCCAGCAGTCCCGGCTCGAGCTCCTACGAGCAGTACTTC,CASSPGSSSYEQYF
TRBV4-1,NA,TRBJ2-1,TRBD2,TGCGCCAGCAGCCAACTTACCCCCGGGACTAGATACAAAGAGCAGTTCTTC,CASSQLTPGTRYKEQFF
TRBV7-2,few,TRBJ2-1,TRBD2,TGTGCCAGCAGGATAGCGGGAGGGAGCTCCTACAATGAGCAGTTCTTC,CASRIAGGSSYNEQFF
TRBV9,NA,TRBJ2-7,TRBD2,TGTGCCAGCAGCGTAGGACTAGCGGGGGAGTACGAGCAGTACTTC,CASSVGLAGEYEQYF
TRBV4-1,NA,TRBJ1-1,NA,TGCGCCAGCAGCCAACCCAACACTGAAGCTTTCTTT,CASSQPNTEAFF
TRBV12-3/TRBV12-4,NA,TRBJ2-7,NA,TGTGCCAGCAGTTCGTCAGGGGTGCACGAGCAGTACTTC,CASSSSGVHEQYF
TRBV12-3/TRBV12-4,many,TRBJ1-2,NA,TGTGCCAGCAGTTTAGAGGGCAGGGGATCGGGCTACACCTTC,CASSLEGRGSGYTF
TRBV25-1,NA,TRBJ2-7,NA,TGTGCCAGCAGTGAATCTTTTGGAGCGCGCGAGCAGTACTTC,CASSESFGAREQYF
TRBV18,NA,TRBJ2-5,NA,TGTGCCAGCTCACCACGGCCCACCCGGGAGACCCAGTACTTC,CASSPRPTRETQYF
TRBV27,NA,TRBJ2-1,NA,TGTGCCAGCAGTTTAAGAGGCGGTGAGCAGTTCTTC,CASSLRGGEQFF
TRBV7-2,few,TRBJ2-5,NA,TGTGCCAGCAGCTTGTCATTGCTAGCGGAGACCCAGTACTTC,CASSLSLLAETQYF
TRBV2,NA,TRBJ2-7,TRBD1,TGTGCCAGCAGGAGGACAGGGCCCGAGCAGTACTTC,CASRRTGPEQYF
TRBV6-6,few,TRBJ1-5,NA,TGTGCCAGCAGCCGGGGGCAGGGTCATAGCAATCAGCCCCAGCATTTT,CASSRGQGHSNQPQHF
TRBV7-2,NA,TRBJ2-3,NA,TGTGCCAGCAACGAGTACGGAGGGCCAGATACGCAGTATTTT,CASNEYGGPDTQYF
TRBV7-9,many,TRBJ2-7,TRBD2,TGTGCCAGCAGCGCAAGATTTACTAGCGGGAGTTCTTGGGCCTACGAGCAGTACTTC,CASSARFTSGSSWAYEQYF
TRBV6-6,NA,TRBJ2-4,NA,TGTGCCAGGGAAAGGGACTCCCTAGCCAAAAACATTCAGTACTTC,CARERDSLAKNIQYF
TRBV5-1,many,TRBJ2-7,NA,TGCGCCAGGCGTCATACCCGAGCCTACGAGCAGTACTTC,CARRHTRAYEQYF
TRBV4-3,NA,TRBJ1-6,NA,TGCGCCAGCAGCCAAGAAGCGTCGGGAAGCTCCTATAATTCACCCCTCCACTTT,CASSQEASGSSYNSPLHF
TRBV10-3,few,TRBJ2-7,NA,TGTGCCATCAGTGACCTTCAAGAGGGCAGGCGATCCTACGAGCAGTACTTC,CAISDLQEGRRSYEQYF
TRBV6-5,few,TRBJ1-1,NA,TGTGCCAGCAGTTACACAGGGAAGTTCCATCCACTCCTAAACACTGAAGCTTTCTTT,CASSYTGKFHPLLNTEAFF
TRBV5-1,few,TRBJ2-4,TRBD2,TGCGCCAGCAGCTTAGGACTAGCGGGAGGGAAAAACATTCAGTACTTC,CASSLGLAGGKNIQYF
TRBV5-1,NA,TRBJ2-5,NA,TGCGCCAGCAGCTTGAAGGGTTGGGAGACCCAGTACTTC,CASSLKGWETQYF
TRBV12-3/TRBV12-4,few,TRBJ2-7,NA,TGTGCCAGCAGTTTAATGGGGGAGGTAGGCTACGAGCAGTACTTC,CASSLMGEVGYEQYF
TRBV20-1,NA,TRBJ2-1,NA,TGCAGTGCTAGGCCTGCGGGCGCAGGTTGGGATGAGCAGTTCTTC,CSARPAGAGWDEQFF
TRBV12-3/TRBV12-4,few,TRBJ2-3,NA,TGTGCCAGCAGTTCCCTCGCCATCGGCGGAGATACGCAGTATTTT,CASSSLAIGGDTQYF
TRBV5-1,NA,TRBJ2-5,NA,TGCGCCAGCAGCTTGGGCCTGGGGGGACACCAAGAGACCCAGTACTTC,CASSLGLGGHQETQYF
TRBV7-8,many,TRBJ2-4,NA,TGTGCCAGCAGCGAGGGGACCTTAGCCAAAAACATTCAGTACTTC,CASSEGTLAKNIQYF
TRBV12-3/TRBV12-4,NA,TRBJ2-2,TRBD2,TGTGCCAGCAGATACCACCTTGGACTAGCTGGTACCGGGGAGCTGTTTTTT,CASRYHLGLAGTGELFF
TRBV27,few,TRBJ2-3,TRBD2,TGTGCCAGCAGTTCAGCGGGACTCACAGATACGCAGTATTTT,CASSSAGLTDTQYF
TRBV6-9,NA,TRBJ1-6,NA,TGTGCCAGCATTTCAGGGAGGGAGGCTTATAATTCACCCCTCCACTTT,CASISGREAYNSPLHF
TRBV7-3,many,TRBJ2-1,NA,TGTGCCAGCAGCTTAACAGTAGCGAGCTCCTACAATGAGCAGTTCTTC,CASSLTVASSYNEQFF
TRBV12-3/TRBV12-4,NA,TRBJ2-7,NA,TGTGCCAGCACCACACAGGTACAGGGTATGTCCTACGAGCAGTACTTC,CASTTQVQGMSYEQYF
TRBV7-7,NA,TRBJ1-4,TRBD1,TGTGCTAGCAGCTTCCACACAGGGGAGACTATCGGAAAACTGTTTTTT,CASSFHTGETIGKLFF
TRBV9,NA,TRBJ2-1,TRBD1,TGTGCCAGCAGCAAAGGCGGGACAGGATACAATGAGCAGTTCTTC,CASSKGGTGYNEQFF
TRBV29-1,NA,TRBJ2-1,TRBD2,TGCAGCGGGACTAGCGGGAGTAATGAGCAGTTCTTC,CSGTSGSNEQFF
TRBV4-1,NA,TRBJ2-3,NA,TGCGCCAGCAGCCAAGATCCTAGGTTGGGTACGCAGTATTTT,CASSQDPRLGTQYF
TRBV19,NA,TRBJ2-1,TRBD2,TGTGCCAGTAGTATAGGGGGGGGGGGGAATGAGCAGTTCTTC,CASSIGGGGNEQFF
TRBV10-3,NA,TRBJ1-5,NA,TGTGCCATCTCCACAGGGACGTATCAGCCCCAGCATTTT,CAISTGTYQPQHF
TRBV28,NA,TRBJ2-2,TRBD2,TGTGCCAGCAGTTTAGAGACTAGCGGGTCCGGGGAGCTGTTTTTT,CASSLETSGSGELFF
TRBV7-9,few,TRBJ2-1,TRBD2,TGTGCCAGCAGCTCAACAACTAGCGGGGCCTACAATGAGCAGTTCTTC,CASSSTTSGAYNEQFF
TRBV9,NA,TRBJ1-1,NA,TGTGCCAGCAGCAGGGAAAAGAGAAACACTGAAGCTTTCTTT,CASSREKRNTEAFF
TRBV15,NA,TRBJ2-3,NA,TGTGCCACCAGCCACGGGAAAGGGGTGGGAGATACGCAGTATTTT,CATSHGKGVGDTQYF
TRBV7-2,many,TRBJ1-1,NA,TGTGCCAGCAGCGGGGCCGCGAACACTGAAGCTTTCTTT,CASSGAANTEAFF
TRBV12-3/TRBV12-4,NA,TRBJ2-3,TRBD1,TGTGCCATAGGAAGGGGGCGGTGGGCAGATACGCAGTATTTT,CAIGRGRWADTQYF
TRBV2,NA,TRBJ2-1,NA,TGTGCCAGCACCTGGGCTCGCCCCTACAATGAGCAGTTCTTC,CASTWARPYNEQFF
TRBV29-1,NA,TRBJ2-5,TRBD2,TGCAGCGTCGGCGGGAGGCAAGAGACCCAGTACTTC,CSVGGRQETQYF
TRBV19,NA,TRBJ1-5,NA,TGTGCCAGTGGTCAAGGGATCGATCAGCCCCAGCATTTT,CASGQGIDQPQHF
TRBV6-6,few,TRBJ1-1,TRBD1,TGTGCCAGCAGTAAAGGACAGGGAAACACTGAAGCTTTCTTT,CASSKGQGNTEAFF
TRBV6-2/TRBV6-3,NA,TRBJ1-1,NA,TGTGCCAGCAGTTATGTAGGCACTCGGACGAACACTGAAGCTTTCTTT,CASSYVGTRTNTEAFF
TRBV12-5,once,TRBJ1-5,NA,TGTGCTAGTGTTGTCAGGGGCCGTCAGCCCCAGCATTTT,CASVVRGRQPQHF
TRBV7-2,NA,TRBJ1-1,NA,TGTGCCAGCAGCCCTTGGGGGGGTTCAGCTTTCTTT,CASSPWGGSAFF